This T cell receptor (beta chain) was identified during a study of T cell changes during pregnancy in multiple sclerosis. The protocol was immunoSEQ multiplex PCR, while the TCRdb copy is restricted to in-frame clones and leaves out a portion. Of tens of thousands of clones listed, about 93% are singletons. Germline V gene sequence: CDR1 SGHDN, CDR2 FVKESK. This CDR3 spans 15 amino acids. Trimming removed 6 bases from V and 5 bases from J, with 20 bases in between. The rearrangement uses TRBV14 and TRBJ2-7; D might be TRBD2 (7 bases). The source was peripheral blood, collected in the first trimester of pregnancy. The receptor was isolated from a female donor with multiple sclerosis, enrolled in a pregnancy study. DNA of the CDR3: TGTGCCAGCAGTCTTCTGGGGGGGCGCATCGACGAGCAGTACTTC. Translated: CASSLLGGRIDEQYF. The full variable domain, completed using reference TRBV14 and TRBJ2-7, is EAGVTQFPSHSVIEKGQTVTLRCDPISGHDNLYWYRRVMGKEIKFLLHFVKESKQDESGMPNNRFLAERTGGTYSTLKVQPAELEDSGVYFCASSLLGGRIDEQYFGPGTRLTVT.